This T cell receptor (beta chain) was captured in a study of PD-L1 blockade in urothelial cancer. About the research overall: Patients had undergone 0 to 3 prior chemotherapy regimens. After treatment start, blood was analyzed at 3 weeks (second dose) and at 6 weeks. Researchers found blood samples held a median of around 140,000 T cells.

Germline CDR1 reads KGHSH; CDR2 reads LQKENI. The CDR3 loop spans 12 amino acids. Trimming took off 4 bases at V and 5 bases at J, with 9 bases between the two ends. Every PCR received spiked-in synthetic TCR analog templates. Method: immunoSEQ multiplex PCR; TCRdb's copy keeps in-frame clones and lacks some. The sample shows about 82,000 clones, more than 75% of them seen only once. The material was PBMCs, obtained around atezolizumab (anti-PD-L1) treatment. This chain connects TRBV18 to TRBJ2-7; D not certain. The sequence was obtained from a man in his sixties or seventies with urothelial cancer. Here the CDR3 reads CASSRSTNEQYF. CDR3 bases: TGTGCCAGCTCACGGTCCACAAACGAGCAGTACTTC.